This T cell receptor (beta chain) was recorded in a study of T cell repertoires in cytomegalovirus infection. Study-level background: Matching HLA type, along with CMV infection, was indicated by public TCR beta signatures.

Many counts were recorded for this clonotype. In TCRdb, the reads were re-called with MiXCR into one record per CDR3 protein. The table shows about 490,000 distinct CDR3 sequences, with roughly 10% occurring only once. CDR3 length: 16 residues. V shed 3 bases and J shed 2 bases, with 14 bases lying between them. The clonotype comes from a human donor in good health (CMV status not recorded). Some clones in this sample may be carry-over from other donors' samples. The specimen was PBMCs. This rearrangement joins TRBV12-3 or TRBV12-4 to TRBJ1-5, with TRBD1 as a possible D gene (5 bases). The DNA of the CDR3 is TGTGCCAGCAGTTTTGGGGGAGTGGATGGCAATCAGCCCCAGCATTTT. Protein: CASSFGGVDGNQPQHF.